This T cell receptor beta chain was sequenced for a study of blood T cell repertoires in COVID-19. The wider study: Whether acute or convalescent, the COVID-19 samples came from the United States, Italy and Spain.

Clones were read by immunoSEQ multiplex PCR, and TCRdb kept only the in-frame ones, dropping some. The sample has about 240,000 clones; about 89% are singletons. J lost 4 bases, V lost 3 bases, and 6 bases had no gene match. The CDR3 is 15 amino acids. Germline loops: CDR1 LNHNV, CDR2 YYDKDF (reference sequence). Sample: PBMCs or T cells enriched from blood (not recorded which). This clonotype was sampled from a woman aged 30 to 39 who had recovered from COVID-19. The V gene is TRBV15, the J gene TRBJ1-5; 7 bases align to TRBD1. As DNA, the CDR3 is TGTGCCACCAGCAGTGACGAGACAGGGAATCAGCCCCAGCATTTT. This encodes CATSSDETGNQPQHF. Based on the CDR3 plus reference TRBV15 and TRBJ1-5, the full variable domain is DAMVIQNPRYQVTQFGKPVTLSCSQTLNHNVMYWYQQKSSQAPKLLFHYYDKDFNNEADTPDNFQSRRPNTSFCFLDIRSPGLGDTAMYLCATSSDETGNQPQHFGDGTRLSIL.